This passage covers 26 T cell receptor beta chains from one sample sequenced in a study of blood T cell repertoires in COVID-19. TCRdb's table, derived via immunoSEQ multiplex PCR, lists solely in-frame clones and lacks some. The table has hundreds of thousands of clones, around 86% seen once. Material for sequencing was peripheral blood. These receptors all come from a woman in her twenties or thirties who had recovered from COVID-19.

This chain's CDR3 is CSASPLGGYTF. The DNA of the CDR3 is TGCAGTGCCAGCCCCTTGGGCGGCTACACCTTC. This rearrangement joins TRBV20-1 to TRBJ1-2; D is ambiguous. Trimming took 6 bases from V and 8 from J, leaving 13 bases between them. The CDR3 has 11 amino acids. Per the germline V gene, CDR1 is DFQATT and CDR2 is SNEGSKA (reference sequence).

J is TRBJ2-2 and V is TRBV7-3, with D possibly matching TRBD1 (6 bases). This CDR3 comprises 15 residues. V dropped 5 bases and J dropped 1 base, with 11 bases sitting between them. Germline CDR1 reads SGHTA; CDR2 reads FQGTGA. This CDR3 is CASSGKTGNTGELFF. Written as DNA, the CDR3 is TGTGCCAGCAGCGGAAAGACAGGGAACACCGGGGAGCTGTTTTTT.

This clone was seen only once. Other DNA sequences within the sample encode an identical CDR3. This chain links TRBV3-1 (or the pseudogene TRBV3-2) with TRBJ2-5; D gene uncertain. CDR1 LGHDT and CDR2 YNNKEL come from the germline V gene (reference sequence). V shed 2 bases and J shed 5 bases, with 6 bases lying between them. This CDR3 has 12 residues. The CDR3 nucleotides are TGTGCCAGCAGCCAAATTTCGGAGACCCAGTACTTC. Its translation is CASSQISETQYF.

The J gene is TRBJ2-3, the V gene TRBV3-1 (or the pseudogene TRBV3-2); D is perhaps TRBD2 (6 bases). This CDR3 has 12 amino acids. CDR1 and CDR2 from the germline V gene are LGHDT and YNNKEL (reference sequence). V lost 3 bases to trimming and J lost 11 bases, with 12 bases between them. CDR3 bases: TGTGCCAGCAGCCACAGCGGGCGTGAGCAGTATTTT. It yields the protein CASSHSGREQYF.

The V and J genes are TRBV4-1 and TRBJ1-1; a weak D match, TRBD1 (6 bases). CDR3 length equals 13 residues. Germline V CDR1 and CDR2: MGHRA, YSYEKL. Trimming took off 5 bases at V and 5 bases at J, with 12 bases between the two ends. CDR3 in amino acids: CASSWTAGTEAFF. CDR3 nucleotides: TGCGCCAGCAGCTGGACAGCGGGAACTGAAGCTTTCTTT.

V and J are TRBV15 and TRBJ2-5, with 7 bases that match TRBD1. This CDR3 comprises 18 residues. Germline loops: CDR1 LNHNV, CDR2 YYDKDF (reference sequence). J gave up 5 bases and V 0 bases, and 15 bases lay outside the gene matches. CDR3 amino acids: CATSRDKVEDREGETQYF. CDR3 DNA sequence: TGTGCCACCAGCAGAGATAAAGTCGAAGACAGGGAAGGGGAGACCCAGTACTTC.

The chain combines TRBV28 with TRBJ2-7; 7 bases line up with TRBD2. Germline CDR1 reads MDHEN; CDR2 reads SYDVKM. The CDR3 length is 14 residues. J lost 6 bases, V lost 9 bases, and 14 bases had no gene match. CDR3 residues: CASMGRTSSLEQYF. The CDR3 DNA reads TGTGCCAGTATGGGTCGGACTAGTTCGCTCGAGCAGTACTTC.

There are a few counts of this clone. V and J are TRBV19 and TRBJ1-1; 9 bases agree with TRBD1. CDR1 and CDR2 (germline): LNHDA, SQIVND (reference sequence). The CDR3 totals 14 residues. Germline trimming cut 4 bases from V and 5 bases from J; bases unmatched to any gene: 5. The CDR3, as DNA: TGTGCCAGTAGTACCGGGACAGGGTGGACTGAAGCTTTCTTT. Translating gives CASSTGTGWTEAFF.

The chain uses TRBV11-2 and TRBJ1-2; no definite D call. Trimming stripped 5 bases from V and 3 bases from J, with 10 bases between. Germline lookup yields CDR1 SGHAT and CDR2 FQNNGV. The CDR3 has 13 residues. The CDR3 protein is CASSPPGDYGYTF. In nucleotides, the CDR3 is TGTGCCAGCAGCCCCCCGGGTGACTATGGCTACACCTTC.

V gene TRBV29-1 combines with J gene TRBJ1-1, with D possibly TRBD1 on 5 matching bases. V was trimmed by 6 bases and J by 0 bases, leaving 8 bases between them. Germline CDR1 and CDR2: SQVTM and ANQGSEA. The CDR3 is 12 residues long. As DNA, the CDR3 is TGCAGCGTCCAACAGGTGAACACTGAAGCTTTCTTT. This codes for CSVQQVNTEAFF.

The chain joins TRBV7-3 to TRBJ2-7, with D perhaps TRBD1 (5 bases). This CDR3 region has 13 residues. The ends were cut back, 3 bases at V and 0 bases at J, with 6 bases in the middle. Per germline, CDR1 SGHTA and CDR2 FQGTGA. The chain's CDR3 is CASSFGASYEQYF. The CDR3 nucleotides read TGTGCCAGCAGCTTTGGGGCCTCCTACGAGCAGTACTTC.

This clone was detected only once. This same CDR3 is encoded by further DNA sequences in the sample. The chain uses TRBV5-6 and TRBJ1-5, with D perhaps matching TRBD1 (6 bases). The germline CDR1 and CDR2 sequences are SGHDT and YYEEEE. V dropped 3 bases and J dropped 2 bases, with 12 bases sitting between them. The CDR3 is 15 amino acids. The CDR3 loop is CASSWGRGRNQPQHF. CDR3 coding DNA: TGTGCCAGCAGCTGGGGGCGGGGGCGCAATCAGCCCCAGCATTTT.

The CDR3 loop is CASSQNQGSNYGYTF. The CDR3 nucleotides read TGCGCCAGCAGCCAAAATCAGGGATCTAACTATGGCTACACCTTC. The V call is TRBV4-1, the J call TRBJ1-2, with D perhaps matching TRBD1 (5 bases). V was shortened by 2 bases and J by 0 bases, with 10 bases between the two germline ends. Germline CDR1 MGHRA, CDR2 YSYEKL. The CDR3 runs 15 residues.

In the case of this clone: At the DNA level, this CDR3 is encoded by other sequences in the same sample as well. The rearrangement links TRBV5-1 to TRBJ2-1; possibly TRBD2 for D (6 bases). This CDR3 comprises 12 residues. CDR1 is SGHRS, CDR2 YFSETQ, per germline. The V and J ends lost 2 bases and 7 bases respectively, with 7 bases between them. The DNA for the CDR3 is TGCGCCAGCAGCTTTGGGGGGAATGAGCAGTTCTTC. Residues: CASSFGGNEQFF.

V and J are TRBV6-2 or TRBV6-3 and TRBJ2-1, with D tentatively TRBD1 (5 bases). The germline V gene has CDR1 MNHEY and CDR2 SVGEGT. The CDR3 has 15 residues. V was clipped by 2 bases and J by 0 bases, with 8 bases between them. The CDR3 DNA reads TGTGCCAGCAGTTACAGGGGAAGCTCCTACAATGAGCAGTTCTTC. It translates to CASSYRGSSYNEQFF.

The chain carries TRBV18 and TRBJ1-6, with 7 bases identical to TRBD1. Germline values: CDR1 KGHSH, CDR2 LQKENI. The CDR3 loop spans 15 amino acids. Germline trimming cut 1 base from V and 10 bases from J; bases unmatched to any gene: 7. This CDR3 reads CASSPRQGGGSPLHF. The CDR3 nucleotides are TGTGCCAGCTCACCACGACAGGGAGGAGGCTCACCCCTCCACTTT.

This chain joins TRBV18 and TRBJ1-1, with 11 bases aligning to TRBD1. Germline-derived CDR1 and CDR2 are KGHSH and LQKENI. J gave up 1 base and V 6 bases, and 7 bases lay outside the gene matches. There are 16 residues in the CDR3. The CDR3 nucleotides are TGTGCCAGCTCGGCCGGGACAGGGGGATGGAACACTGAAGCTTTCTTT. It encodes CASSAGTGGWNTEAFF.

The gene calls are TRBV14 and TRBJ1-3; D remains unclear. V shed 4 bases and J shed 6 bases, with 7 bases lying between them. The CDR3 length is 12 residues. Germline values: CDR1 SGHDN, CDR2 FVKESK. The CDR3, as DNA: TGTGCCAGCAGCCCCCACTTAAACACCATATATTTT. Its protein is CASSPHLNTIYF.

This chain uses TRBV24-1 with TRBJ2-2, with a possible D match to TRBD2 (6 bases). Trimming stripped 9 bases from V and 0 bases from J, with 10 bases between. The CDR3 consists of 14 residues. CDR1 KGHDR and CDR2 SFDVKD come from the germline V gene. The CDR3 sequence is CATGGFPNTGELFF. The CDR3 DNA follows: TGTGCCACCGGAGGGTTCCCGAACACCGGGGAGCTGTTTTTT.

V gene TRBV5-8 combines with J gene TRBJ1-1; maybe TRBD1 (6 bases). Between the trimmed V and J ends, which lost 0 bases and 2 bases, there was a span of 11 bases. CDR1 SGHTS and CDR2 YDEGEE come from the germline V gene. The length of the CDR3 is 15 residues. CDR3 sequence: CASSLDGGTNTEAFF. The CDR3 bases are TGTGCCAGCAGCTTGGACGGGGGGACAAACACTGAAGCTTTCTTT.

V is TRBV18 and J is TRBJ2-1; 11 positions agree with TRBD1. V lost 3 bases, J lost 7 bases, and 5 bases stayed unmatched. The CDR3 sequence is 15 residues long. Germline V CDR1 and CDR2: KGHSH, LQKENI. This CDR3 is CASSPEDRGLNEQFF. The CDR3 coding sequence is TGTGCCAGCTCACCTGAGGACAGGGGGCTGAATGAGCAGTTCTTC.

The V call is TRBV7-9, the J call TRBJ1-2; 9 bases are a match to TRBD1. The CDR3 sequence is 15 residues long. V shed 9 bases and J 3 bases; nucleotides not matched to a gene: 11. Germline lookup yields CDR1 SEHNR and CDR2 FQNEAQ (reference sequence). The CDR3 is CASQLGDREDYGYTF. The CDR3 region has the DNA TGTGCCAGTCAATTAGGGGACAGGGAAGACTATGGCTACACCTTC.

J is TRBJ1-6 and V is TRBV9; D is ambiguous. Germline-derived CDR1 and CDR2 are SGDLS and YYNGEE. The CDR3 covers 16 residues. V lost 3 bases and J 10 bases, leaving 20 bases between the germline ends. CDR3 loop: CASSAGPAGGESPLHF. CDR3 DNA: TGTGCCAGCAGCGCCGGACCCGCGGGAGGTGAATCACCCCTCCACTTT.

In DNA form, the CDR3 reads TGCGCCAGCAGCCAAGAGACAGTTCGGGGGGCAGGGATAAGAAATTCACCCCTCCACTTT. This gives the protein CASSQETVRGAGIRNSPLHF. The rearrangement links TRBV4-1 to TRBJ1-6, with D possibly TRBD1 on 6 matching bases. The germline V gene has CDR1 MGHRA and CDR2 YSYEKL. V was shortened by 0 bases and J by 7 bases, with 25 bases between the two germline ends. This CDR3 contains 20 residues.

CDR3: CASGGGGGTGELFF. In DNA, the CDR3 is TGTGCCAGCGGTGGGGGAGGCGGGACCGGGGAGCTGTTTTTT. The J gene is TRBJ2-2, the V gene TRBV11-3, with a weak D call TRBD2 (6 bases). This CDR3 comprises 14 residues. The germline gives CDR1 SGHNT, CDR2 YENEEA. Trimming stripped 8 bases from V and 5 bases from J, with 15 bases between.

The chain employs TRBV6-2 or TRBV6-3 and TRBJ2-3; D is uncertain. The V and J ends lost 5 bases and 2 bases respectively, with 17 bases between them. This CDR3 spans 16 amino acids. From germline, CDR1 is MNHEY and CDR2 SVGEGT. CDR3 bases: TGTGCCAGCAGTGATCCCCCCGTGGGCTCCACAGATACGCAGTATTTT. Translated, it gives CASSDPPVGSTDTQYF.